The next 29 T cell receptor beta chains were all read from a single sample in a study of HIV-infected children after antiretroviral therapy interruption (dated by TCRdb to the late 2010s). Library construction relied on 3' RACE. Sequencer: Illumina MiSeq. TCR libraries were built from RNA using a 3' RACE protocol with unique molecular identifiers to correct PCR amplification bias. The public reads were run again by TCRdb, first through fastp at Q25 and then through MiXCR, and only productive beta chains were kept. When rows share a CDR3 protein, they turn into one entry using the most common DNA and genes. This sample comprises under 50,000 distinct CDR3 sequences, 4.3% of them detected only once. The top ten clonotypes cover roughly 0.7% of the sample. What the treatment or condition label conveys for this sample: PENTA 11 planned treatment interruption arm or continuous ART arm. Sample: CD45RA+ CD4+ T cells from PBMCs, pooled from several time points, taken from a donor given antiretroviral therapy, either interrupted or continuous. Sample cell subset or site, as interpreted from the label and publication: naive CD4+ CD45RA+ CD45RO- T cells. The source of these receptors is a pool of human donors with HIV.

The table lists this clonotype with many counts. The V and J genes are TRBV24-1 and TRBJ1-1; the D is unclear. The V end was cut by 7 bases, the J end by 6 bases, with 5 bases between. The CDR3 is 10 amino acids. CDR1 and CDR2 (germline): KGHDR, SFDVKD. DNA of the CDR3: TGTGCCACCAGGCGACCTGAAGCTTTCTTT. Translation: CATRRPEAFF.

This CDR3 is CASSLDGSYNEQFF. CDR3 DNA: TGTGCCAGCAGTTTGGACGGATCCTACAATGAGCAGTTCTTC. The V call is TRBV7-2, the J call TRBJ2-1; D is unclear. The CDR3 is 14 residues long. Between the trimmed V and J ends, which lost 6 bases and 1 base, there was a span of 10 bases. CDR1 and CDR2 (germline): SGHTA, FQGNSA.

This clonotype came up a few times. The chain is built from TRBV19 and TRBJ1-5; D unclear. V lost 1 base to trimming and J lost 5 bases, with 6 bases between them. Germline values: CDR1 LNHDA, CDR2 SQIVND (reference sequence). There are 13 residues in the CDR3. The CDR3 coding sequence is TGTGCCAGTAGTATAGGGCGGTATCAGCCCCAGCATTTT. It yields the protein CASSIGRYQPQHF.

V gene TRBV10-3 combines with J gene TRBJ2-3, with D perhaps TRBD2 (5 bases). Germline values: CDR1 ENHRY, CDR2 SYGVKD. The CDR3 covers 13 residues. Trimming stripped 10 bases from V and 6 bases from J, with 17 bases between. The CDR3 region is CATQSSSGDTQYF. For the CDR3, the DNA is TGTGCCACCCAGTCTTCGTCGGGGGATACGCAGTATTTT.

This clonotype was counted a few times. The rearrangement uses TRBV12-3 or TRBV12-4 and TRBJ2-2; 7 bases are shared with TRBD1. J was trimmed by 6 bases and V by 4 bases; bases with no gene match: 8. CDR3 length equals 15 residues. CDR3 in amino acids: CASSSDRPQAGELFF. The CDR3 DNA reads TGTGCCAGCAGTTCGGACAGGCCTCAGGCCGGGGAGCTGTTTTTT.

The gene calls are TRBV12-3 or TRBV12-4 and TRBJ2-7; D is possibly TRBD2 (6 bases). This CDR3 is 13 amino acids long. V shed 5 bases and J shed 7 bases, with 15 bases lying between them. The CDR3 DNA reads TGTGCCAGCAGTGTGGACGGGAGACGGGAGCAGTACTTC. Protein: CASSVDGRREQYF.

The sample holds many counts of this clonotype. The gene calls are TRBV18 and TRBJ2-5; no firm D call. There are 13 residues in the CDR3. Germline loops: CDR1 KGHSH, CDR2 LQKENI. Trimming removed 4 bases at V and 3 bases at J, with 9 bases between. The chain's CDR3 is CASSQDREETQYF. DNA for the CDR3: TGTGCCAGCTCACAGGACCGAGAAGAGACCCAGTACTTC.

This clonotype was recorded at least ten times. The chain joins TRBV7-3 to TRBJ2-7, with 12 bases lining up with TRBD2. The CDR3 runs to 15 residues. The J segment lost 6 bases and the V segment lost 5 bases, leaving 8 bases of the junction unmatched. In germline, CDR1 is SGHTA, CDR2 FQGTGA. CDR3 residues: CASSATSGGSFEQYF. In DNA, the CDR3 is TGTGCCAGCAGCGCCACTAGCGGGGGGTCTTTCGAGCAGTACTTC.

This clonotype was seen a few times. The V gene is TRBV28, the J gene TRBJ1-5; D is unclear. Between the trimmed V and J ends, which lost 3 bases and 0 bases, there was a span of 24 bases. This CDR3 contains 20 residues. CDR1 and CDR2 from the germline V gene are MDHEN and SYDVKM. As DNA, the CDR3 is TGTGCCAGCAGTTTTTCTTGGCAGGTTGGTGGTGGGGATAGCAATCAGCCCCAGCATTTT. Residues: CASSFSWQVGGGDSNQPQHF.

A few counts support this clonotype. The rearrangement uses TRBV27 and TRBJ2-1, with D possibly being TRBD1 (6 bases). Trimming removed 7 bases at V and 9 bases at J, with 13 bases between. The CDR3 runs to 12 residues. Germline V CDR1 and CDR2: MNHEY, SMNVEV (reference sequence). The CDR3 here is CASTSLGGEQFF. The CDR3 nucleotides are TGTGCCAGCACCAGTCTAGGGGGTGAGCAGTTCTTC.

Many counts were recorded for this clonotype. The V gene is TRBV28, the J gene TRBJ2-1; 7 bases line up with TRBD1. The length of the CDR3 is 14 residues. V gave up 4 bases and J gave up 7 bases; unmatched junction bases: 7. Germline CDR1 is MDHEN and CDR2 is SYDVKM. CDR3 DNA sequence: TGTGCCAGCAGTTCCGCCGGGACAGTAAATGAGCAGTTCTTC. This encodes CASSSAGTVNEQFF. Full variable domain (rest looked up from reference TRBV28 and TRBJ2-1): DVKVTQSSRYLVKRTGEKVFLECVQDMDHENMFWYRQDPGLGLRLIYFSYDVKMKEKGDIPEGYSVSREKKERFSLILESASTNQTSMYLCASSSAGTVNEQFFGPGTRLTVL.

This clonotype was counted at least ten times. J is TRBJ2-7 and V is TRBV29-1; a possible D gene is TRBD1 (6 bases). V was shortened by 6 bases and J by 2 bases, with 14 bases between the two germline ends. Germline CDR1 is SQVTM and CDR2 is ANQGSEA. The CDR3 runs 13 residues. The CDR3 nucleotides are TGCAGCGTGGGGTCGGGACAAGCCTACGAGCAGTACTTC. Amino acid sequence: CSVGSGQAYEQYF.

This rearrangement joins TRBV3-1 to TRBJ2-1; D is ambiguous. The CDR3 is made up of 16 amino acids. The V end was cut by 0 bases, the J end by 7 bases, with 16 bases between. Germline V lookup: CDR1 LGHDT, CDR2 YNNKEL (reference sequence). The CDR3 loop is CASSQEGEHTMNEQFF. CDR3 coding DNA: TGTGCCAGCAGCCAAGAAGGCGAACATACGATGAATGAGCAGTTCTTC.

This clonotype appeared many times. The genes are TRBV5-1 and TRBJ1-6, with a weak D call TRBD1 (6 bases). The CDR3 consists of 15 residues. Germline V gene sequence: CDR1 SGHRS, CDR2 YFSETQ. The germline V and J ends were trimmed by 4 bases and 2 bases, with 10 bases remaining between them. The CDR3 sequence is CASSPGAAYNSPLHF. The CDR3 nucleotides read TGCGCCAGCAGCCCGGGGGCAGCCTATAATTCACCCCTCCACTTT.

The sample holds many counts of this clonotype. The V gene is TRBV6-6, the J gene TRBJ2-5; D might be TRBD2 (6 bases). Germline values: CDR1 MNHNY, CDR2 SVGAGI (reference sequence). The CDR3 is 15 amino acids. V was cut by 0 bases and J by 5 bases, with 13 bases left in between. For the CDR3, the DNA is TGTGCCAGCAGTTACTCGACCACGGGGAGGGAGACCCAGTACTTC. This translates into CASSYSTTGRETQYF.

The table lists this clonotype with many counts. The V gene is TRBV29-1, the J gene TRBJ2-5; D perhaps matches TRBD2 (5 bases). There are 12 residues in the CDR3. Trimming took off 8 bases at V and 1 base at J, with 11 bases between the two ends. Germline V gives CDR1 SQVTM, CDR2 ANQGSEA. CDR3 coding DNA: TGCAGCTTCTTTGGAGGCCAAGAGACCCAGTACTTC. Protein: CSFFGGQETQYF.

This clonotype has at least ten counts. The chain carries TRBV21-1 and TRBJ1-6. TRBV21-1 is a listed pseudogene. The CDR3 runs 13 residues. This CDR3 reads CASGPRENSPLHF. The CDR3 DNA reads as TGTGCCAGCGGCCCAAGGGAAAATTCACCCCTCCACTTT.

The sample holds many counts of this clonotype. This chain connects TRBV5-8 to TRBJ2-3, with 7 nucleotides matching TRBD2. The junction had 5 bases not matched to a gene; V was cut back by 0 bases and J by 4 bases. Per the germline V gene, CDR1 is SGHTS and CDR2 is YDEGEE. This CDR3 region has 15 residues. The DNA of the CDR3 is TGTGCCAGCAGCTTGGAGCTAGCGGACCCAGATACGCAGTATTTT. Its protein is CASSLELADPDTQYF.

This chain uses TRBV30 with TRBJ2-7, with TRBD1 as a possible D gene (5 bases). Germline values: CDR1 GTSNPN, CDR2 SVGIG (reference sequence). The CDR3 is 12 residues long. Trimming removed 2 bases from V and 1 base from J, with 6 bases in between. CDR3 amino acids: CAWSTGSYEQYF. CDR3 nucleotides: TGTGCCTGGAGTACAGGATCCTACGAGCAGTACTTC.

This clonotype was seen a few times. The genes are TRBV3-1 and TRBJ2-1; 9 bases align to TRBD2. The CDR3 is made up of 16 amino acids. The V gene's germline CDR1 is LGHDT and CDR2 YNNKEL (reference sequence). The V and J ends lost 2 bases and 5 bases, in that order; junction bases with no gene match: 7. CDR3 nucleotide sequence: TGTGCCAGCAGCCAAAGATGGCGGGGGGGCCACAATGAGCAGTTCTTC. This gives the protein CASSQRWRGGHNEQFF.

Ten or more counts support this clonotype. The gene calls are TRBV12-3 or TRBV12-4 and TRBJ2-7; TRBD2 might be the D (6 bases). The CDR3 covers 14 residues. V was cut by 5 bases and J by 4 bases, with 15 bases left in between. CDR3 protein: CASSPSVGTYEQYF. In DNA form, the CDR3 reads TGTGCCAGCAGTCCCTCAGTTGGGACTTACGAGCAGTACTTC.

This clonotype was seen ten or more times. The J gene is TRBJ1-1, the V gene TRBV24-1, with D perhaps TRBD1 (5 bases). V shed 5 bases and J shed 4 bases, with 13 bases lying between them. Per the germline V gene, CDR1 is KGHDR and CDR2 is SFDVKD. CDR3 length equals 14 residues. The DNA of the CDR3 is TGTGCCACCAGTGCGCAGGGCACCGTCACTGAAGCTTTCTTT. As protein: CATSAQGTVTEAFF.

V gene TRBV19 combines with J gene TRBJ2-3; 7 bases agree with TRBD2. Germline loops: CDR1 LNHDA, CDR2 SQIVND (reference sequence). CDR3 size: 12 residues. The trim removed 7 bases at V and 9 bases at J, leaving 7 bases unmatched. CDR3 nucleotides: TGTGCCAGTACCTTGGGGGAGGGAACGCAGTATTTT. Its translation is CASTLGEGTQYF.

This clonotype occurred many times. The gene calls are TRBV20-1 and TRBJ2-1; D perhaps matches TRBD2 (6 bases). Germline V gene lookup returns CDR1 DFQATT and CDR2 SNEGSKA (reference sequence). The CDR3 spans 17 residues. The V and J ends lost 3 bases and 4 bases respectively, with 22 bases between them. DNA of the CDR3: TGCAGTGCTAGCACGCTGACCGGGACTCGAAAATACAATGAGCAGTTCTTC. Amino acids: CSASTLTGTRKYNEQFF.

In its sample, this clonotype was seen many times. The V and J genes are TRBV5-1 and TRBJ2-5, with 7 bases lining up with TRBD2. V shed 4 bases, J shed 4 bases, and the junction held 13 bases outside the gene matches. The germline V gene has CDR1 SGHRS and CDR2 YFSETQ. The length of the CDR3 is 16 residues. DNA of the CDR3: TGCGCCAGCAGCCCCGGGACTATACCGCCGGGAGAGACCCAGTACTTC. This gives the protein CASSPGTIPPGETQYF. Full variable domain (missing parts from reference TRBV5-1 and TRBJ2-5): KAGVTQTPRYLIKTRGQQVTLSCSPISGHRSVSWYQQTPGQGLQFLFEYFSETQRNKGNFPGRFSGRQFSNSRSEMNVSTLELGDSALYLCASSPGTIPPGETQYFGPGTRLLVL.

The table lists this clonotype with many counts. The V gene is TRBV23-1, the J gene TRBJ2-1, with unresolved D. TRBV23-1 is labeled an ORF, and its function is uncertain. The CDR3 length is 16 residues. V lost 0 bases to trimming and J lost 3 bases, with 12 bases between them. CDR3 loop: CASSQSVETYYNEQFF. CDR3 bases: TGCGCCAGCAGTCAATCGGTTGAGACCTACTACAATGAGCAGTTCTTC.

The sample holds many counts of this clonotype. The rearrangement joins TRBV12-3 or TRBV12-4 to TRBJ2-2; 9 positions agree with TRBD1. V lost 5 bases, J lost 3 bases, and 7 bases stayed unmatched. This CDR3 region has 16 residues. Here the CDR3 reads CASSRTGGAYTGELFF. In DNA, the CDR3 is TGTGCCAGCAGTCGCACAGGGGGCGCGTACACCGGGGAGCTGTTTTTT.

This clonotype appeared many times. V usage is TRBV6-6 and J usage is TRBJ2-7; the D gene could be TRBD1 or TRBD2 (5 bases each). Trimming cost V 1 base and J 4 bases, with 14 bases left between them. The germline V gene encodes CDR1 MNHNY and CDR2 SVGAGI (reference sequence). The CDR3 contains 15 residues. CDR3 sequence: CASSYYGTSGYEQYF. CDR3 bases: TGTGCCAGCAGTTACTACGGGACCTCGGGGTACGAGCAGTACTTC.

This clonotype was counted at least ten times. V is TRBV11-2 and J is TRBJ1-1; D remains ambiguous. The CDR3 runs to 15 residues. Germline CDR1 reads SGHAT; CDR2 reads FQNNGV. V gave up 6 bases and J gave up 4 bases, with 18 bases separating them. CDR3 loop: CASSPVRGRGTEAFF. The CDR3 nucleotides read TGTGCCAGCAGTCCTGTCCGGGGTCGCGGCACTGAAGCTTTCTTT.